This T cell receptor (beta chain) was captured by sequencing in a study of response to subunit inactivated influenza vaccine. TCRdb reprocessed the RT-PCR reads with MiXCR, giving one entry per CDR3 protein. Among 550,000 to 650,000 distinct CDR3 sequences listed, 10% to 15% were seen once. This clonotype has only a few counts. This receptor was obtained from a man aged 50 or older who received an inactivated influenza vaccine. The specimen comprised PBMCs from blood, sampled on the day of vaccination.

CDR3 sequence (DNA): TGTGCCAGCAGTGAATTGTCGATCGAGGACCTCGGGGAGACCCAGTACTTC. It codes for CASSELSIEDLGETQYF. The genes are TRBV25-1 and TRBJ2-5; no definite D call. Trimming shortened V by 1 base and J by 5 bases, and 20 bases separated the two germline ends. Germline CDR1 is MGHDK and CDR2 is SYGVNS. The CDR3 is 17 amino acids.